This TCR beta chain was recovered during a study of T cell responses to AZD1222 COVID-19 vaccine. Study-wide results and limits: Nearly half of unique spike-specific TCRs reportedly avoided B.1.351 and B.1.1.7 mutated regions. Baseline antibody screening turned up just six seropositive AZD1222 recipients. Spike-specific TCR breadth and depth rose after two AZD1222 doses. Most donors were white British and more were female, and clonal diversity was possibly underestimated.

The table came from immunoSEQ multiplex PCR; TCRdb's copy has only in-frame clones and leaves some out. The repertoire holds some 120,000 clones, with 84% as singletons. Unmatched junction bases numbered 5, after V lost 5 bases and J lost 5 bases. This CDR3 spans 13 amino acids. Germline V gene sequence: CDR1 GTSNPN, CDR2 SVGIG (reference sequence). This clone was detected only once. Its antigen is still unknown. The V and J genes are TRBV30 and TRBJ1-4; 7 nucleotides line up with TRBD1. The source is an adult who received the AZD1222 COVID-19 vaccine. Here the sequenced sample was peripheral blood, taken 28 days after the second AZD1222 dose. CDR3 loop: CAWLIQGNEKLFF. CDR3 DNA sequence: TGTGCCTGGTTGATACAGGGGAATGAAAAACTGTTTTTT.